The 20 T cell receptor beta chains presented below share a single source sample, sequenced in a study of OX40 agonist ivuxolimab in advanced cancers. Some clones are missing from TCRdb's copy, which holds only in-frame ones; the method was immunoSEQ multiplex PCR. The sample consists of more than 75,000 clones, approximately 91% of them appearing once. The sequenced sample was CD4+ or CD8+ T cells sorted from blood, obtained in a trial of the OX40 agonist ivuxolimab. The receptors come from an adult with an advanced solid tumor such as melanoma, head and neck, liver or kidney cancer.

J is TRBJ2-1 and V is TRBV28, with 12 bases lining up with TRBD2. Germline trimming cut 5 bases from V and 8 bases from J; bases unmatched to any gene: 16. Germline loops: CDR1 MDHEN, CDR2 SYDVKM. CDR3 size: 18 residues. The CDR3 reads CASSIGTSGPLMPHEQFF. Here the CDR3 DNA reads TGTGCCAGCAGTATTGGGACTAGCGGGCCACTAATGCCTCATGAGCAGTTCTTC. Combining the CDR3 with reference TRBV28 and TRBJ2-1 gives the whole variable domain DVKVTQSSRYLVKRTGEKVFLECVQDMDHENMFWYRQDPGLGLRLIYFSYDVKMKEKGDIPEGYSVSREKKERFSLILESASTNQTSMYLCASSIGTSGPLMPHEQFFGPGTRLTVL.

The CDR3 region has the DNA TGTGCCAGCAGCTTGGGATCCGGGACTAGCGGGACTGGGGGGGAGACCCAGTACTTC. The encoded protein is CASSLGSGTSGTGGETQYF. The chain recombines TRBV5-4 with TRBJ2-5; 13 bases map to TRBD2. CDR1 is SGHNT and CDR2 is YYREEE in the germline V gene (reference sequence). CDR3 length equals 19 residues. V trimming: 0 bases; J trimming: 5 bases; junction bases outside the gene matches: 13.

This chain joins TRBV6-6 and TRBJ1-1; TRBD1 is a possible D gene (5 bases). V was shortened by 6 bases and J by 4 bases, with 12 bases between the two germline ends. The CDR3 totals 13 residues. In germline, CDR1 is MNHNY, CDR2 SVGAGI (reference sequence). Here the CDR3 reads CASSPRDGTEAFF. CDR3 coding DNA: TGTGCCAGCAGCCCCCGGGACGGCACTGAAGCTTTCTTT.

J is TRBJ1-2 and V is TRBV18; maybe TRBD1 (5 bases). There are 12 residues in the CDR3. V lost 8 bases to trimming and J lost 2 bases, with 9 bases between them. Germline CDR1 is KGHSH and CDR2 is LQKENI. CDR3 DNA sequence: TGTGCCAGCACCCCAGGGAACTATGGCTACACCTTC. Translated: CASTPGNYGYTF.

The chain is built from TRBV5-1 and TRBJ1-1; the D is unclear. The CDR3 has 14 amino acids. With 1 base removed from V and 4 bases from J, the gap between germline ends came to 11 bases. Germline-derived CDR1 and CDR2 are SGHRS and YFSETQ. The CDR3 DNA sequence: TGCGCCAGCAGCTTGACGAGGGAGGCCACTGAAGCTTTCTTT. This gives the protein CASSLTREATEAFF. Complete variable domain (other parts from reference TRBV5-1 and TRBJ1-1): KAGVTQTPRYLIKTRGQQVTLSCSPISGHRSVSWYQQTPGQGLQFLFEYFSETQRNKGNFPGRFSGRQFSNSRSEMNVSTLELGDSALYLCASSLTREATEAFFGQGTRLTVV.

Of note for this clone: Compared with germline, one end of the junction differs, possibly owing to a read error. The chain recombines TRBV7-9 with TRBJ1-4, with 8 nucleotides matching TRBD1. CDR1 and CDR2 (germline): SEHNR, FQNEAQ (reference sequence). CDR3 length equals 12 residues. The CDR3 sequence is CASSRGTGVTVF. The CDR3 DNA reads TGTGCCAGCAGCCGCGGGACAGGAGTAACGGTTTTT.

The chain has TRBV28 and TRBJ1-3; D is undetermined. The length of the CDR3 is 14 residues. V shed 5 bases and J shed 0 bases, with 8 bases lying between them. Germline lookup yields CDR1 MDHEN and CDR2 SYDVKM. CDR3 sequence: CASSPALSGNTIYF. Written as DNA, the CDR3 is TGTGCCAGCAGTCCTGCCCTCTCTGGAAACACCATATATTTT.

Concerning this clone itself: At one end the junction does not follow the germline gene, possibly because of a read error. This chain joins TRBV5-1 and TRBJ2-7; possibly TRBD1 or TRBD2 for D (6 bases each). This CDR3 region has 19 residues. The germline V gene has CDR1 SGHRS and CDR2 YFSETQ. The CDR3 coding sequence is TGCGCCCGCAGCGGAGGACCGGGGGCGAACCGGGGGCATGGGTCCGAGCAGTACTTC. This translates into CARSGGPGANRGHGSEQYF. Supplemented by reference TRBV5-1 and TRBJ2-7, the full variable domain reads KAGVTQTPRYLIKTRGQQVTLSCSPISGHRSVSWYQQTPGQGLQFLFEYFSETQRNKGNFPGRFSGRQFSNSRSEMNVSTLELGDSALYLCARSGGPGANRGHGSEQYFGPGTRLTVT.

This CDR3 is CSVEGAGGRSNTGELFF. The CDR3 nucleotides are TGCAGCGTTGAAGGGGCGGGAGGACGTTCGAACACCGGGGAGCTGTTTTTT. This chain uses TRBV29-1 with TRBJ2-2, with 8 bases that match TRBD2. Germline assignment: CDR1 SQVTM and CDR2 ANQGSEA. The CDR3 sequence is 17 residues long. J was trimmed by 0 bases and V by 1 base; bases with no gene match: 7.

CDR3 coding DNA: TGTGCCAGCAGCTATGGCGGGACCGGGGAGCTGTTTTTT. As protein: CASSYGGTGELFF. J is TRBJ2-2 and V is TRBV7-3; D is perhaps TRBD2 (5 bases). V was shortened by 4 bases and J by 5 bases, with 8 bases between the two germline ends. This CDR3 comprises 13 residues. Germline CDR1 and CDR2: SGHTA and FQGTGA.

The V call is TRBV6-6, the J call TRBJ1-2; a weak D match, TRBD1 (5 bases). The CDR3 totals 12 residues. The germline V gene has CDR1 MNHNY and CDR2 SVGAGI (reference sequence). V was shortened by 8 bases and J by 8 bases, with 15 bases between the two germline ends. CDR3 bases: TGTGCCAGCCGACAGCAAGAGAGGGGCTACACCTTC. It is translated as CASRQQERGYTF.

This sequence joins TRBV2 and TRBJ2-7; the match to TRBD2 covers 7 bases. CDR3 length: 14 amino acids. Germline V gene lookup returns CDR1 SNHLY and CDR2 FYNNEI. V lost 4 bases to trimming and J lost 7 bases; unmatched junction nucleotides: 10. CDR3 nucleotide sequence: TGTGCCAGCAGTGCTAGCGGTTTACCGGGGGAGCAGTACTTC. It yields the protein CASSASGLPGEQYF. The entire variable domain, with the rest obtained from reference TRBV2 and TRBJ2-7, is as follows: EPEVTQTPSHQVTQMGQEVILRCVPISNHLYFYWYRQILGQKVEFLVSFYNNEISEKSEIFDDQFSVERPDGSNFTLKIRSTKLEDSAMYFCASSASGLPGEQYFGPGTRLTVT.

The rearrangement joins TRBV6-5 to TRBJ1-2; no firm D call. Between the trimmed V and J ends, which lost 6 bases and 5 bases, there was a span of 16 bases. The germline CDR1 and CDR2 sequences are MNHEY and SVGAGI. The CDR3 runs to 14 residues. The CDR3: CASSLTPVNYGYTF. The DNA of the CDR3 is TGTGCCAGCAGCCTGACGCCGGTTAATTATGGCTACACCTTC.

The chain recombines TRBV28 with TRBJ2-7, with D possibly TRBD2 on 5 matching bases. Trimming pared 3 bases from V and 6 bases from J, leaving 9 bases between. Germline V lookup: CDR1 MDHEN, CDR2 SYDVKM. This CDR3 is 12 amino acids long. The CDR3: CASSFLRAEQYF. The CDR3 region has the DNA TGTGCCAGCAGTTTTTTGAGGGCCGAGCAGTACTTC.

This chain uses TRBV4-3 with TRBJ1-4; D not certain. This CDR3 is 18 amino acids long. Germline V gene sequence: CDR1 LGHNA, CDR2 YSLEER. V was pared by 0 bases and J by 0 bases, with 14 bases between. As DNA, the CDR3 is TGCGCCAGCAGCCAAGAAGGGCGGGGAGATGCAACTAATGAAAAACTGTTTTTT. Protein sequence: CASSQEGRGDATNEKLFF.

Only one count was recorded for this clone. The V call is TRBV5-1, the J call TRBJ2-6; no clear D gene. The germline V gene has CDR1 SGHRS and CDR2 YFSETQ. The CDR3 is 14 amino acids. Deletions cut 1 base from V and 2 bases from J, with 4 bases between. CDR3 amino acids: CASSLTTGANVLTF. For the CDR3, the DNA is TGCGCCAGCAGCTTGACTACTGGGGCCAACGTCCTGACTTTC.

This chain joins TRBV10-3 and TRBJ2-1; TRBD1 agrees at 11 bases. The CDR3 has 16 amino acids. The V gene's germline CDR1 is ENHRY and CDR2 SYGVKD. With 2 bases clipped from V and 9 bases from J, the junction kept 9 bases outside the gene matches. The CDR3 is CAISERGGTGGGEQFF. The CDR3 DNA is TGTGCCATCAGTGAGAGGGGTGGGACAGGGGGAGGTGAGCAGTTCTTC.

CDR3 DNA sequence: TGTGCCAGCAGGGAGCTAACTAATGAAAAACTGTTTTTT. Encoded protein: CASRELTNEKLFF. The rearrangement links TRBV2 to TRBJ1-4; D gene uncertain. This CDR3 is 13 amino acids long. V lost 6 bases, J lost 1 base, and 6 bases lay in between. CDR1 is SNHLY, CDR2 FYNNEI, per germline.

DNA of the CDR3: TGTGCCAGTAGTCTCCCGAGCACTGAAGCTTTCTTT. It is translated as CASSLPSTEAFF. The chain combines TRBV19 with TRBJ1-1; D gene ambiguous. The germline V gene encodes CDR1 LNHDA and CDR2 SQIVND (reference sequence). The CDR3 is 12 amino acids. V lost 5 bases to trimming and J lost 4 bases, with 8 bases between them.

The rearrangement joins TRBV18 to TRBJ1-1, with 7 positions matching TRBD1. The junction had 9 bases not matched to a gene; V was cut back by 3 bases and J by 5 bases. Germline V gene sequence: CDR1 KGHSH, CDR2 LQKENI. The CDR3 is 15 residues long. CDR3 sequence (DNA): TGTGCCAGCTCACCTCCTGACAGGGCATTTACTGAAGCTTTCTTT. Amino acids: CASSPPDRAFTEAFF.